The source of this T cell receptor beta chain is a study of identical twins. Germline CDR1 and CDR2: MDHEN and SYDVKM. The V end was cut by 3 bases, the J end by 7 bases, with 7 bases between. The CDR3 covers 12 residues. TCRdb passed the 5' RACE reads through MiXCR, listing each CDR3 protein once. The profile shows about 550,000 distinct CDR3 sequences, approximately 20% of them singletons. A further study also used this sample, focusing on yellow fever vaccine responses in identical twins.

This sequence originates from a woman between 18 and 29 years old in good health. The V and J genes are TRBV28 and TRBJ2-4, with a possible D match to TRBD2 (5 bases). Sequences were obtained from CD4+ T cells sorted from blood. The CDR3: CASSLRENIQYF. CDR3 nucleotide sequence: TGTGCCAGCAGTTTGAGGGAGAACATTCAGTACTTC.